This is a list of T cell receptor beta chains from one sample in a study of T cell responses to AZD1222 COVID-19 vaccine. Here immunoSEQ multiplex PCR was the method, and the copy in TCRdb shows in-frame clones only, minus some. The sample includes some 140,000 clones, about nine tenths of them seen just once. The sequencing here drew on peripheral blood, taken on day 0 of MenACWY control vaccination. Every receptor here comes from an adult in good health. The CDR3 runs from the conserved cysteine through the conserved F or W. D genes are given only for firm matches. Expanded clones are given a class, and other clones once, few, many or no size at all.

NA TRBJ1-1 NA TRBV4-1 CASSLMEGRSEAFF
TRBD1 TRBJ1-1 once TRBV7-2 CASSPRTDRAGGEAFF
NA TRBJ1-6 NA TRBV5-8 CASSLDYNSPLHF
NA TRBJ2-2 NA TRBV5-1 CACRIPFTGELFF
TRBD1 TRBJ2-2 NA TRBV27 CASSLRRGLTGELFF
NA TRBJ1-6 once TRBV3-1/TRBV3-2 CASSQDWGSPLHF
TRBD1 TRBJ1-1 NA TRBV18 CASSVYPGQLNTEAFF
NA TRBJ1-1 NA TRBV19 CASSIGRVEAFF
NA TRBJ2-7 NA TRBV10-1 CASSEVWGTSYEQYF
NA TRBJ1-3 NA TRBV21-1 CASSKPAGNTIYF
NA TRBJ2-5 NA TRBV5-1 CASSLDQETQYF
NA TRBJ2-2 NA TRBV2 CASSEKGWSTGELFF
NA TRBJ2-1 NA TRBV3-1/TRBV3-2 CASSQVAGRTHNEQFF
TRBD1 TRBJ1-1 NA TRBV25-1 CASSDLGTGGTEAFF
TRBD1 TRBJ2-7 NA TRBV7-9 CASSARDRGIYEQYF
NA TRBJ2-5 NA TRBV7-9 CASSPPWRGEETQYF
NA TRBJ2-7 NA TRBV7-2 CASSLSGVYEQYF
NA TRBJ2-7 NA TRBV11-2 CASSLVGGGAYEQYF
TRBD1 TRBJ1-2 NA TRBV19 CASSIGQGGYGYTF
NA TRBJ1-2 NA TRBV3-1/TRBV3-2 CASSRGGSDGYTF
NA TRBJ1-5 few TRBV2 CASRPDYNQPQHF
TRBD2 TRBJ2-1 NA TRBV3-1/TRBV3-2 CASSLSTSGGAREQFF
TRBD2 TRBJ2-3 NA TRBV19 CASLIAGRTDTQYF
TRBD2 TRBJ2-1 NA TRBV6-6 CASTSYGGEIYNEQFF
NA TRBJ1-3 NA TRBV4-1 CASSQVNGANSGNTIYF
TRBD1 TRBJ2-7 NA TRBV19 CASKPGTGYEQYF
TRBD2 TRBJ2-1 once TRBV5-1 CASSDGTSGLRYNEQFF